These 7 T cell receptor beta chains were sequenced from one sample in a study of OX40 agonist ivuxolimab in advanced cancers. Sequencing was performed with immunoSEQ multiplex PCR; in TCRdb, only in-frame clones are kept and a portion is missing. The table lists fewer than 55,000 clones, about 87% of them singletons, with around 10% in the top ten. This specimen consisted of CD4+ or CD8+ T cells sorted from blood, obtained in a trial of the OX40 agonist ivuxolimab. The origin of the receptors is an adult with an advanced solid tumor such as melanoma, head and neck, liver or kidney cancer.

The rearrangement joins TRBV7-8 to TRBJ2-7, with D possibly TRBD1 on 6 matching bases. Trimming took off 5 bases at V and 4 bases at J, with 18 bases between the two ends. The length of the CDR3 is 15 residues. In germline, CDR1 is SGHVS, CDR2 FQNEAQ. The CDR3 sequence is CASSPLQGPAYEQYF. CDR3 DNA: TGTGCCAGCAGCCCGTTGCAGGGGCCCGCATACGAGCAGTACTTC.

The chain couples TRBV6-5 to TRBJ1-6; no firm D call. In germline, CDR1 is MNHEY, CDR2 SVGAGI. CDR3 length: 12 residues. Trimming removed 2 bases at V and 6 bases at J, with 2 bases between. The CDR3 loop reads CASSYPNSPLHF. In DNA, the CDR3 is TGTGCCAGCAGTTACCCTAATTCACCCCTCCACTTT.

This clone was detected once. The chain joins TRBV19 to TRBJ2-7, with 11 bases lining up with TRBD1. V lost 3 bases and J lost 0; bases outside the gene matches: 1. Germline loops: CDR1 LNHDA, CDR2 SQIVND (reference sequence). This CDR3 comprises 15 residues. CDR3 sequence: CASSIGTGGSYEQYF. The CDR3, as DNA: TGTGCCAGTAGTATCGGGACAGGGGGCTCCTACGAGCAGTACTTC. The full variable domain, its missing parts supplied by reference TRBV19 and TRBJ2-7, is DGGITQSPKYLFRKEGQNVTLSCEQNLNHDAMYWYRQDPGQGLRLIYYSQIVNDFQKGDIAEGYSVSREKKESFPLTVTSAQKNPTAFYLCASSIGTGGSYEQYFGPGTRLTVT.

The rearrangement links TRBV11-2 to TRBJ1-1; tentative D call: TRBD1 (5 bases). V was trimmed by 4 bases and J by 6 bases, leaving 15 bases between them. The CDR3 runs 14 residues. Germline V gene data show CDR1 as SGHAT and CDR2 as FQNNGV. The CDR3 protein is CASSYRSGGAEAFF. CDR3 nucleotide sequence: TGTGCCAGCAGCTACCGCTCTGGGGGTGCTGAAGCTTTCTTT.

The genes are TRBV4-1 and TRBJ1-1; the D gene is possibly TRBD1 (5 bases). Trimming removed 1 base at V and 4 bases at J, with 10 bases between. Germline loops: CDR1 MGHRA, CDR2 YSYEKL. This CDR3 contains 14 residues. The CDR3 reads CASSQVGEGTEAFF. CDR3 nucleotide sequence: TGCGCCAGCAGCCAAGTGGGGGAAGGCACTGAAGCTTTCTTT.

The chain employs TRBV6-5 and TRBJ2-5; D remains ambiguous. The ends were cut back, 2 bases at V and 5 bases at J, with 12 bases in the middle. The CDR3 is 14 amino acids. The germline gives CDR1 MNHEY, CDR2 SVGAGI. The CDR3 spells CASSYGSLGETQYF. As DNA, the CDR3 is TGTGCCAGCAGTTACGGGTCCCTTGGGGAGACCCAGTACTTC.

The rearrangement joins TRBV4-3 to TRBJ2-3, with 11 nucleotides matching TRBD2. Germline values: CDR1 LGHNA, CDR2 YSLEER. V trimming: 0 bases; J trimming: 2 bases; junction bases outside the gene matches: 10. This CDR3 region has 19 residues. CDR3 region: CASSQEELAGDRYTDTQYF. CDR3 coding DNA: TGCGCCAGCAGCCAAGAAGAACTAGCGGGGGACCGATACACAGATACGCAGTATTTT.